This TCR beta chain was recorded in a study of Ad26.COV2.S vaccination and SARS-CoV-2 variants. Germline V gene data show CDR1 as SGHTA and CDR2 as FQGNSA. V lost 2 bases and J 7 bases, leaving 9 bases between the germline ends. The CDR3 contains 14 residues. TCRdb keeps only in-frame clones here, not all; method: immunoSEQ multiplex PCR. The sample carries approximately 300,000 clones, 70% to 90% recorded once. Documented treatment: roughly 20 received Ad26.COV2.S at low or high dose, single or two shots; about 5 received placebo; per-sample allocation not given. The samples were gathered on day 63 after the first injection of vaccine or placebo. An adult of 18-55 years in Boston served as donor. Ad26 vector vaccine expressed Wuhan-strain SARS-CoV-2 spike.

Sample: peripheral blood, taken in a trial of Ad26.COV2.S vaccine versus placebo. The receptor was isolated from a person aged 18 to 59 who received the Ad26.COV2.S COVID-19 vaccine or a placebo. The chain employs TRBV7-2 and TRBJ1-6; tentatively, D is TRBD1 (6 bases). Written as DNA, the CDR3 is TGTGCCAGCAGCTTAAGGGGGGGGAATTCACCCCTCCACTTT. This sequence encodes CASSLRGGNSPLHF.